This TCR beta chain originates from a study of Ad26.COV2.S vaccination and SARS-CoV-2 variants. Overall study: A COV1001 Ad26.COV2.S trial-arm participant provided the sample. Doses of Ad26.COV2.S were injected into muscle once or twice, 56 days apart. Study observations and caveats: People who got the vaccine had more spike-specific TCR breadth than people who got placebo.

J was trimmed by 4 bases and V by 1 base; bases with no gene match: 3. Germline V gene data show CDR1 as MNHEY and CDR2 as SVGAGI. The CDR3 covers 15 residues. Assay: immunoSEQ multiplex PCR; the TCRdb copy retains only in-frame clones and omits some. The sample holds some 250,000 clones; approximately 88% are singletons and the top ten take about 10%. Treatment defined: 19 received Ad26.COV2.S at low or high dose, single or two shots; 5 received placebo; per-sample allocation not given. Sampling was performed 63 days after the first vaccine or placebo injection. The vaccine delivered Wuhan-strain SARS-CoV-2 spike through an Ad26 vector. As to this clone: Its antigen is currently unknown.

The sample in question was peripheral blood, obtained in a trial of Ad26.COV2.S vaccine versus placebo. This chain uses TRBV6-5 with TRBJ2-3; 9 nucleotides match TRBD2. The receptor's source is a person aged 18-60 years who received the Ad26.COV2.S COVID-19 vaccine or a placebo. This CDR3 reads CASSYFGGGADTQYF. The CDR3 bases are TGTGCCAGCAGTTACTTCGGCGGGGGGGCAGATACGCAGTATTTT.